This TCR beta chain was sequenced during a study of blood T cell repertoires in COVID-19. Enrollees, roughly 18 to 95 years old, lived in about two dozen US areas. Assay used: immunoSEQ multiplex PCR; TCRdb lists only in-frame clones, some missing. Here the sample spans under 350,000 clones, 86% being singletons. This TCR came from a woman in her 40s with acute COVID-19. Sequenced input: PBMCs or T cells enriched from blood (not recorded which).

The CDR3 region has the DNA TGTGCCAGCAGTGTAGAGGGAGGGCAGGTCAAAAACATTCAGTACTTC. Its translation is CASSVEGGQVKNIQYF. This chain uses TRBV2 with TRBJ2-4; TRBD2 matches at 7 bases. CDR3 size: 16 residues. From germline, CDR1 is SNHLY and CDR2 FYNNEI. V gave up 4 bases and J gave up 3 bases; unmatched junction bases: 9.